This T cell receptor beta chain comes out of a study of T-cell memory formation after mild COVID-19. Study in general: The two donors had largely donor-specific TCR clusters.

Constant-segment-primed 5'RACE gave TCR alpha and TCR beta cDNA libraries with sample barcodes and UMIs. Each CDR3 protein is one row after TCRdb ran MiXCR on the 5' RACE reads. This sample has around 310,000 distinct CDR3 sequences; approximately 16% occur once, and the top ten carry under 25%. In this sample, this clonotype turned up a few times. V was pared by 3 bases and J by 5 bases, with 8 bases of the junction left unmatched. The CDR3 totals 15 residues. Germline values: CDR1 LGHNA, CDR2 YNFKEQ. The chain links TRBV4-2 to TRBJ2-5, with 8 nucleotides matching TRBD2. The TCR sequence derives from a young man who had mild COVID-19 (a few samples of this study predate the infection). Cell type and time point are not known. The specimen was PBMCs or a T cell subset sorted from them (not recorded which). In nucleotides, the CDR3 is TGTGCCAGCAGCCAGGGACTAGATCCGCGGGAGACCCAGTACTTC. Its translation: CASSQGLDPRETQYF.